This T cell receptor (beta chain) is drawn from a study of blood T cells in healthy people across ages. With a J-beta primer mix and a sample-barcoded 5' primer, a second PCR ran about 7 to 12 cycles. MiXCR, applied by TCRdb to the 5' RACE reads, yields one record per CDR3 protein. The repertoire has fewer than 1,000,000 distinct CDR3 sequences, under 55% of them found once; the top ten carry approximately 20%. The ends were cut back, 3 bases at V and 10 bases at J, with 13 bases in the middle. This CDR3 has 14 amino acids. In germline, CDR1 is SNHLY, CDR2 FYNNEI. This clonotype came up a few times. V usage is TRBV2 and J usage is TRBJ1-6; D possibly corresponds to TRBD1 (5 bases). This receptor was identified in a man in his sixties in good health. The sample taken for sequencing was blood. CDR3 sequence (DNA): TGTGCCAGCAGTGAGGGGGTGTTTAGATCACCCCTCCACTTT. Amino acid sequence: CASSEGVFRSPLHF.